These T cell receptor beta chains were read from a single sample in a study of shared clonotypes between healthy human individuals. Clones were read by immunoSEQ multiplex PCR, and TCRdb kept only the in-frame ones, dropping some. The data show a few million clones, approximately 90% seen once. The source material was naive CD4+ T cells sorted from blood. These receptors were collected from a man younger than 35 in good health. CDR3s include the opening cysteine and the closing phenylalanine or tryptophan. A D gene is named only where the DNA matches it firmly. Only some rows state a clone size, as once, few, many or a class for expanded clones.

J gene: TRBJ2-3
D gene: .
clone size: .
V gene: TRBV11-3
CDR3 DNA: TGTGCCAGCAGCTTAGGTGCAGGGCTTAGCACAGATACGCAGTATTTT
CDR3 protein: CASSLGAGLSTDTQYF

J gene: TRBJ1-4
D gene: .
clone size: .
V gene: TRBV6-8
CDR3 DNA: TGTGCCAGCAGTTATCGAGAGGGGGGTGAAAAACTGTTTTTT
CDR3 protein: CASSYREGGEKLFF

J gene: TRBJ2-5
D gene: .
clone size: .
V gene: TRBV5-6
CDR3 DNA: TGTGCCAGCAGCACGGCCGGGACCCAAGAGACCCAGTACTTC
CDR3 protein: CASSTAGTQETQYF

J gene: TRBJ1-2
D gene: TRBD1
clone size: .
V gene: TRBV5-1
CDR3 DNA: TGCGCCAGCAGCGTGACAGGGGGTAACTATGGCTACACCTTC
CDR3 protein: CASSVTGGNYGYTF

J gene: TRBJ2-3
D gene: TRBD2
clone size: .
V gene: TRBV7-2
CDR3 DNA: TGTGCCAGCAGCTTAGGGACTAGCGGGAGAGGGGATACGCAGTATTTT
CDR3 protein: CASSLGTSGRGDTQYF

J gene: TRBJ2-2
D gene: TRBD2
clone size: .
V gene: TRBV6-5
CDR3 DNA: TGTGCCAGCAGTAGGGGACTAGGGAACACCGGGGAGCTGTTTTTT
CDR3 protein: CASSRGLGNTGELFF

J gene: TRBJ1-1
D gene: .
clone size: .
V gene: TRBV6-1
CDR3 DNA: TGTGCCAGCACCCTGGGAGGGGCGGTGAACACTGAAGCTTTCTTT
CDR3 protein: CASTLGGAVNTEAFF

J gene: TRBJ2-7
D gene: TRBD2
clone size: .
V gene: TRBV5-6
CDR3 DNA: TGTGCCAGCAGCTGGGGACTAGCGGGGGATAATAAGAACGAGCAGTACTTC
CDR3 protein: CASSWGLAGDNKNEQYF

J gene: TRBJ1-6
D gene: TRBD1
clone size: .
V gene: TRBV5-1
CDR3 DNA: TGCGCCAGCAGGCAGCCCGACAGGGAAAGTTCACCCCTCCACTTT
CDR3 protein: CASRQPDRESSPLHF

J gene: TRBJ2-1
D gene: TRBD2
clone size: .
V gene: TRBV5-6
CDR3 DNA: TGTGCCAGCAGCCTACGGACTAGCGGGAGGTACAATGAGCAGTTCTTC
CDR3 protein: CASSLRTSGRYNEQFF

J gene: TRBJ1-1
D gene: .
clone size: .
V gene: TRBV20-1
CDR3 DNA: TGCAGTGCTAGAGAGGACACTGAAGCTTTCTTT
CDR3 protein: CSAREDTEAFF

J gene: TRBJ2-4
D gene: .
clone size: .
V gene: TRBV28
CDR3 DNA: TGTGCCAGCAGTCCTATCGGGAAGGCAAACATTCAGTACTTC
CDR3 protein: CASSPIGKANIQYF

J gene: TRBJ1-5
D gene: .
clone size: few
V gene: TRBV2
CDR3 DNA: TGTGCCAGCAGTGAAGCGCTGGGAGCCTATAGCAATCAGCCCCAGCATTTT
CDR3 protein: CASSEALGAYSNQPQHF

J gene: TRBJ1-4
D gene: TRBD1
clone size: .
V gene: TRBV5-1
CDR3 DNA: TGCGCCAGCAGCTTGCTACAGGGGGCTGAAAAACTGTTTTTT
CDR3 protein: CASSLLQGAEKLFF

J gene: TRBJ1-6
D gene: .
clone size: .
V gene: TRBV11-3
CDR3 DNA: TGTGCCAGCAGCTTAGACCTTAATTCACCCCTCCACTTT
CDR3 protein: CASSLDLNSPLHF

J gene: TRBJ2-1
D gene: TRBD1
clone size: once
V gene: TRBV6-1
CDR3 DNA: TGTGCCAGCAGTGCCCACCGGGACAGGGTAGGCAATGAGCAGTTCTTC
CDR3 protein: CASSAHRDRVGNEQFF

J gene: TRBJ2-3
D gene: .
clone size: .
V gene: TRBV11-2
CDR3 DNA: TGTGCCAGCAGCTTAGACTCGAGAGGGGATACGCAGTATTTT
CDR3 protein: CASSLDSRGDTQYF

J gene: TRBJ2-7
D gene: .
clone size: .
V gene: TRBV5-6
CDR3 DNA: TGTGCCAGCAGCTTGGTTGGGGGCCCGTACGAGCAGTACTTC
CDR3 protein: CASSLVGGPYEQYF

J gene: TRBJ1-1
D gene: .
clone size: .
V gene: TRBV18
CDR3 DNA: TGTGCCAGCTCACCACCGAGCCCGGGAAGGAACACTGAAGCTTTCTTT
CDR3 protein: CASSPPSPGRNTEAFF

J gene: TRBJ2-1
D gene: TRBD2
clone size: .
V gene: TRBV7-7
CDR3 DNA: TGTGCTAGCAGCTTAAGCGGGGCCTCCTACAATGAGCAGTTCTTC
CDR3 protein: CASSLSGASYNEQFF

J gene: TRBJ2-1
D gene: .
clone size: .
V gene: TRBV5-5
CDR3 DNA: TGTGCCAGCAGCTTGTATGGAGGGAGCTCCTACAATGAGCAGTTCTTC
CDR3 protein: CASSLYGGSSYNEQFF

J gene: TRBJ2-1
D gene: .
clone size: .
V gene: TRBV2
CDR3 DNA: TGTGCCAGCAGTGAAGCGGTCGCGGCCGAGCAGTTCTTC
CDR3 protein: CASSEAVAAEQFF

J gene: TRBJ2-7
D gene: TRBD1
clone size: .
V gene: TRBV6-1
CDR3 DNA: TGTGCCAGCAGTGAAAGGGAGACAGGGGTAGGAAACGAGCAGTACTTC
CDR3 protein: CASSERETGVGNEQYF

J gene: TRBJ2-7
D gene: TRBD2
clone size: once
V gene: TRBV5-6
CDR3 DNA: TGTGCCAGCAGGCCCGTGGGCCTAGCGGGAGGGCTCGGCGAGCAGTACTTC
CDR3 protein: CASRPVGLAGGLGEQYF

J gene: TRBJ2-7
D gene: TRBD2
clone size: .
V gene: TRBV30
CDR3 DNA: TGTGCCTGGAGTGTACATCGGGGTAGCGGGGCCGTCCGGCAGTACTTC
CDR3 protein: CAWSVHRGSGAVRQYF

J gene: TRBJ2-7
D gene: .
clone size: .
V gene: TRBV7-2
CDR3 DNA: TGTGCCAGCAGCACGACTTCTCACGCGACGTACGAGCAGTACTTC
CDR3 protein: CASSTTSHATYEQYF

J gene: TRBJ1-1
D gene: .
clone size: .
V gene: TRBV5-1
CDR3 DNA: TGCGCCAGCAGCCAGGAGGGCCGGGGGGGAGCTTTCTTT
CDR3 protein: CASSQEGRGGAFF

J gene: TRBJ2-7
D gene: .
clone size: .
V gene: TRBV7-2
CDR3 DNA: TGTGCCAGCAGCTCGGACAACTACGAGCAGTACTTC
CDR3 protein: CASSSDNYEQYF

J gene: TRBJ1-3
D gene: TRBD1
clone size: .
V gene: TRBV5-3
CDR3 DNA: TGTGCCAGAAGCCCATGGACAGGGGGCCCTGGAAACACCATATATTTT
CDR3 protein: CARSPWTGGPGNTIYF